The 24 T cell receptor beta chains below come from one sample, sequenced in a study of blood T cell repertoires in COVID-19. Profiling relied on immunoSEQ multiplex PCR, and the TCRdb table lists in-frame clones only, not all of them. The sample includes a few hundred thousand clones, around 85% of them seen just once. Sequencing used PBMCs or T cells enriched from blood (not recorded which). The receptors come from a woman in her thirties or forties with acute COVID-19.

DNA of the CDR3: TGTGCCAGCAGATCCGCGGACAGTCGGAACACTGAAGCTTTCTTT. This translates into CASRSADSRNTEAFF. The chain carries TRBV28 and TRBJ1-1, with D possibly matching TRBD1 (6 bases). CDR1 and CDR2 (germline): MDHEN, SYDVKM. Trimming took 6 bases from V and 1 from J, leaving 15 bases between them. The CDR3 sequence is 15 residues long.

This chain links TRBV7-7 with TRBJ2-5; a possible D gene is TRBD2 (5 bases). The V end lost 5 bases, the J end lost 1 base, and 14 bases lay between the germline ends. Germline values: CDR1 SSHAT, CDR2 FNYEAQ (reference sequence). The CDR3 extends over 15 amino acids. The CDR3 nucleotides read TGTGCCAGCAGCCTGACGGGGTCCGGCCAAGAGACCCAGTACTTC. Its protein is CASSLTGSGQETQYF.

The J gene is TRBJ1-2, the V gene TRBV5-5; D remains unclear. The germline V gene encodes CDR1 SGHKS and CDR2 YYEKEE (reference sequence). The CDR3 is 14 amino acids. V lost 4 bases, J lost 8 bases, and 18 bases lay in between. Here the CDR3 DNA reads TGTGCCAGCAGCCAGGATGCCATCCCGAGCGGCTACACCTTC. Protein sequence: CASSQDAIPSGYTF.

The chain carries TRBV5-4 and TRBJ2-7; no clear D. CDR1 is SGHNT and CDR2 is YYREEE in the germline V gene (reference sequence). V shed 4 bases and J shed 1 base, with 9 bases lying between them. The CDR3 has 13 residues. CDR3 loop: CASSTQVSYEQYF. CDR3 DNA: TGTGCCAGCAGCACCCAGGTGTCCTACGAGCAGTACTTC.

The rearrangement uses TRBV20-1 and TRBJ2-1; the D gene is possibly TRBD2 (6 bases). Germline V gene sequence: CDR1 DFQATT, CDR2 SNEGSKA (reference sequence). Trimming removed 6 bases at V and 10 bases at J, with 13 bases between. The CDR3 spans 11 residues. In nucleotides, the CDR3 is TGCAGTGCGGGACCGGGACTGGAGCAGTTCTTC. Protein sequence: CSAGPGLEQFF.

This clone was recorded a few times. CDR3 loop: CASSLGQANTEAFF. CDR3 DNA: TGTGCCAGCAGCTTGGGACAGGCGAACACTGAAGCTTTCTTT. The rearrangement joins TRBV5-5 to TRBJ1-1; D might be TRBD1 (6 bases). The CDR3 runs to 14 residues. CDR1 SGHKS and CDR2 YYEKEE come from the germline V gene (reference sequence). Deletions cut 0 bases from V and 1 base from J, with 7 bases between.

J is TRBJ2-1 and V is TRBV12-3 or TRBV12-4; the match to TRBD2 covers 8 bases. J gave up 8 bases and V 4 bases, and 4 bases lay outside the gene matches. The CDR3 sequence is 13 residues long. The CDR3 DNA reads TGTGCCAGCAGTTCGACTAGCGCCCATGAGCAGTTCTTC. Its protein is CASSSTSAHEQFF.

In its sample, this clone was seen a few times. The gene calls are TRBV24-1 and TRBJ2-7, with TRBD1 matching 10 bases. The CDR3 has 13 residues. The germline CDR1 and CDR2 sequences are KGHDR and SFDVKD. V shed 5 bases and J 3 bases; nucleotides not matched to a gene: 0. Here the CDR3 reads CATSGDRGYEQYF. In nucleotides, the CDR3 is TGTGCCACCAGTGGGGACAGGGGCTACGAGCAGTACTTC.

The gene calls are TRBV19 and TRBJ2-5, with 11 nucleotides matching TRBD2. J lost 4 bases, V lost 8 bases, and 15 bases had no gene match. The germline V gene has CDR1 LNHDA and CDR2 SQIVND (reference sequence). The CDR3 spans 17 residues. The CDR3 here is CASSGGGLAGGGETQYF. The CDR3 coding sequence is TGTGCCAGTTCGGGGGGAGGGCTAGCGGGAGGAGGAGAGACCCAGTACTTC. The whole variable domain, remainder taken from reference TRBV19 and TRBJ2-5, is DGGITQSPKYLFRKEGQNVTLSCEQNLNHDAMYWYRQDPGQGLRLIYYSQIVNDFQKGDIAEGYSVSREKKESFPLTVTSAQKNPTAFYLCASSGGGLAGGGETQYFGPGTRLLVL.

Worth noting for this clone: The same CDR3 arises from other DNA sequences in this sample as well. V usage is TRBV28 and J usage is TRBJ1-1, with 8 bases fitting TRBD1. CDR1 and CDR2 from the germline V gene are MDHEN and SYDVKM. This CDR3 region has 15 residues. V was pared by 3 bases and J by 2 bases, with 5 bases of the junction left unmatched. DNA of the CDR3: TGTGCCAGCAGTTTGGGGGGGACAGGAAACACTGAAGCTTTCTTT. Translating gives CASSLGGTGNTEAFF.

V and J are TRBV27 and TRBJ2-2; D gene ambiguous. Germline-derived CDR1 and CDR2 are MNHEY and SMNVEV (reference sequence). The CDR3 extends over 12 amino acids. V was trimmed by 5 bases and J by 3 bases, leaving 4 bases between them. CDR3 DNA sequence: TGTGCCAGCAGTCCGTACACCGGGGAGCTGTTTTTT. Its protein is CASSPYTGELFF.

This chain links TRBV13 with TRBJ2-1; 14 bases agree with TRBD2. The CDR3 is 15 amino acids. Germline lookup yields CDR1 PRHDT and CDR2 FYEKMQ (reference sequence). V lost 3 bases to trimming and J lost 6 bases; unmatched junction nucleotides: 1. The CDR3 sequence is CASSLTSGRGNEQFF. CDR3 bases: TGTGCCAGCAGCTTGACTAGCGGGAGGGGCAATGAGCAGTTCTTC.

V usage is TRBV18 and J usage is TRBJ2-1, with 9 bases lining up with TRBD2. V lost 3 bases, J lost 11 bases, and 20 bases stayed unmatched. This CDR3 comprises 18 residues. Germline V CDR1 and CDR2: KGHSH, LQKENI. In nucleotides, the CDR3 is TGTGCCAGCTCACCGTGGGTGATGCGGGAGGGCCTCCATGTGAAGCAGTTCTTC. This gives the protein CASSPWVMREGLHVKQFF.

V and J are TRBV5-1 and TRBJ2-1, with 14 bases lining up with TRBD2. V lost 7 bases and J lost 12; bases outside the gene matches: 12. This CDR3 has 15 residues. Germline V gives CDR1 SGHRS, CDR2 YFSETQ. The CDR3: CASGLAGGLQGGQFF. As DNA, the CDR3 is TGCGCCAGCGGACTAGCGGGAGGTCTCCAAGGGGGGCAGTTCTTC.

This clone was picked up a small number of times. The genes are TRBV28 and TRBJ1-2; 7 nucleotides align to TRBD1. This CDR3 is built from 13 residues. The junction had 10 bases not matched to a gene; V was cut back by 7 bases and J by 8 bases. Per germline, CDR1 MDHEN and CDR2 SYDVKM. The CDR3 loop reads CASTILTGWGYTF. The CDR3 region has the DNA TGTGCCAGCACCATTCTGACAGGGTGGGGCTACACCTTC.

DNA of the CDR3: TGTGCCAGCAGCTTCGCGGGAACATTGAACACCGGGGAGCTGTTTTTT. Translating it yields CASSFAGTLNTGELFF. V usage is TRBV7-3 and J usage is TRBJ2-2, with D tentatively TRBD2 (6 bases). Trimming removed 3 bases from V and 1 base from J, with 12 bases in between. This CDR3 has 16 residues. Per the germline V gene, CDR1 is SGHTA and CDR2 is FQGTGA.

This sequence joins TRBV3-1 (or the pseudogene TRBV3-2) and TRBJ2-2; the match to TRBD1 covers 9 bases. The CDR3 sequence is 14 residues long. The trim removed 5 bases at V and 7 bases at J, leaving 5 bases unmatched. Looked up from germline, CDR1 is LGHDT and CDR2 is YNNKEL (reference sequence). CDR3 protein: CASSTTGGNGELFF. DNA for the CDR3: TGTGCCAGCAGCACGACAGGGGGAAACGGGGAGCTGTTTTTT.

The gene calls are TRBV7-9 and TRBJ2-1, with D unresolved. The germline V and J ends were trimmed by 1 base and 8 bases, with 9 bases remaining between them. This CDR3 has 13 residues. Per germline, CDR1 SEHNR and CDR2 FQNEAQ (reference sequence). The CDR3 region is CASSLEERHEQFF. The CDR3 DNA follows: TGTGCCAGCAGCTTAGAAGAGAGGCATGAGCAGTTCTTC.

This chain links TRBV4-1 with TRBJ2-7; possibly TRBD1 for D (6 bases). CDR3 size: 14 residues. Per the germline V gene, CDR1 is MGHRA and CDR2 is YSYEKL. V was trimmed by 1 base and J by 2 bases, leaving 9 bases between them. The CDR3 here is CASSQVQGTYEQYF. The CDR3 DNA follows: TGCGCCAGCAGCCAAGTCCAGGGGACCTACGAGCAGTACTTC.

The CDR3 bases are TGTGCCAGCAGCCATGAGGGAACCTACGAGCAGTACTTC. Its protein product is CASSHEGTYEQYF. This chain links TRBV7-2 with TRBJ2-7, with TRBD2 as a possible D gene (5 bases). This CDR3 is 13 amino acids long. Germline V gene sequence: CDR1 SGHTA, CDR2 FQGNSA. V lost 5 bases, J lost 2 bases, and 10 bases lay in between.

The chain joins TRBV7-6 to TRBJ2-3; no definite D call. V lost 1 base and J lost 6, with 5 bases in between. CDR1 and CDR2 (germline): SGHVS, FNYEAQ. The CDR3 has 12 amino acids. The CDR3 DNA is TGTGCCAGCAGCTTAGACCGGGATACGCAGTATTTT. Translated, it gives CASSLDRDTQYF.

The chain links TRBV29-1 to TRBJ1-3; D uncertain. The V gene lost 7 bases and the J gene lost 0 bases, with 19 bases spanning the gap. The CDR3 is 16 residues long. Germline V lookup: CDR1 SQVTM, CDR2 ANQGSEA. CDR3 sequence reads: CSAVLGRDYSGNTIYF. DNA for the CDR3: TGCAGCGCTGTTTTAGGACGGGATTACTCTGGAAACACCATATATTTT.

The table lists this clone with a count of one. The J gene is TRBJ2-1, the V gene TRBV24-1, with TRBD2 matching over 9 bases. CDR1 and CDR2 from the germline V gene are KGHDR and SFDVKD. There are 16 residues in the CDR3. J lost 12 bases, V lost 4 bases, and 15 bases had no gene match. CDR3 DNA sequence: TGTGCCACCAGTGACCCGAGGACTAGCGTGGCTATGCGGCAGTTCTTC. This translates into CATSDPRTSVAMRQFF.

This chain uses TRBV11-3 with TRBJ2-7; 9 bases are shared with TRBD1. This CDR3 is 15 amino acids long. CDR1 is SGHNT and CDR2 is YENEEA in the germline V gene. V lost 5 bases and J lost 4; bases outside the gene matches: 9. The CDR3 protein is CASSRLGQGSYEQYF. The CDR3 bases are TGTGCCAGCAGCCGGCTAGGACAGGGGTCATACGAGCAGTACTTC.